What follows are 9 T cell receptor beta chains derived from one specimen sequenced in a study of T-cell memory formation after mild COVID-19. Via MiXCR, TCRdb re-called the 5' RACE reads, giving one row per CDR3 protein. This sample carries approximately 60,000 distinct CDR3 sequences, roughly 10% of them seen once, and the ten largest clones take around 1.1%. The specimen sequenced was PBMCs or a T cell subset sorted from them (not recorded which). These receptors came from a young man who had mild COVID-19 (a few samples of this study predate the infection). Cell type and time point are not known.

The chain combines TRBV5-1 with TRBJ2-1; possibly TRBD2 for D (6 bases). Germline V gene lookup returns CDR1 SGHRS and CDR2 YFSETQ. This CDR3 is built from 16 residues. Trimming left V 4 bases short and J 0 bases short, with 14 bases between. CDR3 coding DNA: TGCGCCAGCAGCCCGGGGGACGGGAGCTCCTACAATGAGCAGTTCTTC. It codes for CASSPGDGSSYNEQFF.

This clonotype came up a few times. The chain joins TRBV7-6 to TRBJ2-2; D is possibly TRBD2 (6 bases). Germline V gives CDR1 SGHVS, CDR2 FNYEAQ. The V end lost 5 bases, the J end lost 9 bases, and 19 bases lay between the germline ends. CDR3 length: 15 residues. The CDR3 region has the DNA TGTGCCAGCAGCATTCCTACCGGGAGCAACCGGGAGCTGTTTTTT. The encoded protein is CASSIPTGSNRELFF.

This rearrangement joins TRBV9 to TRBJ1-2; tentatively, D is TRBD1 (5 bases). The V gene's germline CDR1 is SGDLS and CDR2 YYNGEE. The CDR3 consists of 15 residues. The ends were cut back, 3 bases at V and 4 bases at J, with 16 bases in the middle. The CDR3 coding sequence is TGTGCCAGCAGCGCCAACACTCAGGGTAGCTATGGCTACACCTTC. Translation gives CASSANTQGSYGYTF.

This clonotype was seen only a few times. This chain uses TRBV10-3 with TRBJ2-5, with no clear D. V was cut by 5 bases and J by 2 bases, with 9 bases left in between. Germline CDR1 is ENHRY and CDR2 is SYGVKD. This CDR3 is 13 amino acids long. DNA of the CDR3: TGTGCCATCAGTCCGCGACCACAAGAGACCCAGTACTTC. Encoded protein: CAISPRPQETQYF.

The chain has TRBV10-3 and TRBJ1-1, with 7 bases matching TRBD1. After removal of 6 bases from V and 0 bases from J, the junction contained 4 bases not matched to a gene. CDR3 length: 14 residues. Germline V lookup: CDR1 ENHRY, CDR2 SYGVKD. CDR3 sequence: CAIRGQAVNTEAFF. CDR3 in DNA: TGTGCCATCAGAGGACAGGCGGTGAACACTGAAGCTTTCTTT.

There are many counts of this clonotype. The gene calls are TRBV5-1 and TRBJ2-2, with 10 bases that match TRBD1. Trimming at V came to 5 bases and at J to 7 bases, leaving 11 bases not matched to a gene. CDR1 and CDR2 (germline): SGHRS, YFSETQ. The CDR3 sequence is 16 residues long. The chain's CDR3 is CASSSRQGARSGELFF. CDR3 DNA sequence: TGCGCCAGCAGTTCCCGACAGGGGGCGCGGAGCGGGGAGCTGTTTTTT.

This clonotype was recorded a few times. The gene calls are TRBV9 and TRBJ2-2; no clear D gene. V lost 2 bases, J lost 6 bases, and 11 bases lay in between. The germline gives CDR1 SGDLS, CDR2 YYNGEE. This CDR3 is 14 amino acids long. CDR3 in DNA: TGTGCCAGCAGCGTGTCAGGCTTTGCCGGGGAGCTGTTTTTT. Its translation: CASSVSGFAGELFF.

V and J are TRBV2 and TRBJ2-3; no firm D call. Germline loops: CDR1 SNHLY, CDR2 FYNNEI. This CDR3 has 13 amino acids. With 7 bases removed from V and 1 base from J, the gap between germline ends came to 9 bases. CDR3 coding DNA: TGTGCCAGCATCCAGAGCGGCACAGATACGCAGTATTTT. Its protein is CASIQSGTDTQYF.

The J gene is TRBJ2-2, the V gene TRBV4-3, with D maybe TRBD1 (6 bases). Trimming left V 4 bases short and J 4 bases short, with 13 bases between. The germline gives CDR1 LGHNA, CDR2 YSLEER. This CDR3 has 15 residues. The CDR3 nucleotides are TGCGCCAGCAGCCCGGGCGGACAGTTCACCGGGGAGCTGTTTTTT. Encoded protein: CASSPGGQFTGELFF.